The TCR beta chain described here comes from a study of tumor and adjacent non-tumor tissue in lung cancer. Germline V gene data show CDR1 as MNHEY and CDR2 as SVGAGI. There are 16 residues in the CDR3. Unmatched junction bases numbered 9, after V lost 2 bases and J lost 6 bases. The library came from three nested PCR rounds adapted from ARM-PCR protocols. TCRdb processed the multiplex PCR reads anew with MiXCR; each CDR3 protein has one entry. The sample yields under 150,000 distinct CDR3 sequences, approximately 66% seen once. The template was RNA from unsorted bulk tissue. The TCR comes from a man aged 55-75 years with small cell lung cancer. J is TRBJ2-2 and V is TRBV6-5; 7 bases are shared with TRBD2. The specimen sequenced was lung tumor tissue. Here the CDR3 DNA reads TGTGCCAGCAGTTACGACGGTGGACTAGAATCCGGGGAGCTGTTTTTT. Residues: CASSYDGGLESGELFF.